Here is one T cell receptor (beta chain) with its context. There is no known antigen for this receptor. Within one base of it there is no much larger clone, and no base qualities were kept. This specimen comes from a study of blood T cell repertoires in COVID-19 (dated by TCRdb to the early 2020s). Study-level background: Samples covering the acute and convalescent phases of COVID-19 were provided by collaborators in the United States, Italy and Spain. The prospective study material was composed of cDNA or gDNA derived from T cells, B-cell-depleted T cells, or PBMCs. Subjects who had been exposed to COVID-19, were actively infected with it, or had recovered from it provided the deeply sampled blood TCRbeta repertoires that made up the dataset. The repertoires were released in a freely available public database meant as a resource for research on the immune response to SARS-CoV-2. Samples came from the ongoing ImmuneRACE study (first 160 participants) plus 1,254 subjects from 6 global collaborators. Nearly every sample came with metadata listing a de-identified subject ID, COVID-19 status, age in years and sex. Where HLA class I and class II types were available, the types were taken from metadata supplied by the sample provider, not from assay-based typing. Overall study results and their limits: The quantity of clinical and demographic metadata differed by source and by participant and was supplied without curation.

Participants in the prospective study were aged roughly 18 to 100 years, lived in some 24 United States geographic areas, and enrolled through a virtual design. Cohort assignment in the prospective study relied on participant-reported clinical history from a screening survey and a study questionnaire. Exposed participants were defined as having been in contact with someone with a PCR-confirmed or clinician-diagnosed COVID-19 case within 2 weeks of study entry. In the prospective study, mobile phlebotomists collected whole blood, serum and a nasopharyngeal or oropharyngeal swab from each participant. Participants in the prospective study had the option to provide additional blood draws and questionnaires over an approximately 2-month period. Before DNA extraction, blood samples from the prospective study were shipped at room temperature or frozen. TCRbeta CDR3 regions were amplified from genomic DNA by means of the immunoSEQ Assay, a bias-controlled multiplex PCR. On the authors' methods: Nucleated cell counts per sample were estimated from amplification of reference gene primers within the assay. To quantify the absolute abundance of each unique TCRbeta CDR3 rearrangement, sequence reads were collapsed and filtered. Productive Simpson clonality was computed per sample as the square root of Simpson's diversity index over productive rearrangements. TCRdb's version of the immuneACCESS table is confined to in-frame rearrangements and falls short of the full clone set. An unresolved V gene accounts for under half of the shortfall where checked; the remainder is of unknown origin. D and trimming come from the DNA, and the V and J calls and clone size come from that table. For this sample the table gives fewer than 250,000 clones, of which roughly 85% were detected only once. The ten largest clones capture approximately 3.8% of the sample.

Per the germline V gene, SGHVS is the CDR1 and FNYEAQ is the CDR2. V lost 5 bases and J lost 0 bases, and the count of bases not matched to a germline gene is 7. The CDR3 has 16 amino acids, counting the end cysteine and phenylalanine. Only CDR3 DNA remains: 48 bases, in frame from the first base. Sequencing was performed on PBMCs or T cells enriched from blood (not recorded which). The chain joins TRBV7-6 to TRBJ2-1; 7 bases in the junction line up with TRBD2. This clonotype was obtained from a woman between 40 and 50 years old who had been exposed to COVID-19. The nucleotides read TGTGCCAGCAGCATTTCAGGCGGGAGCTCCTACAATGAGCAGTTCTTC. The translation is CASSISGGSSYNEQFF.